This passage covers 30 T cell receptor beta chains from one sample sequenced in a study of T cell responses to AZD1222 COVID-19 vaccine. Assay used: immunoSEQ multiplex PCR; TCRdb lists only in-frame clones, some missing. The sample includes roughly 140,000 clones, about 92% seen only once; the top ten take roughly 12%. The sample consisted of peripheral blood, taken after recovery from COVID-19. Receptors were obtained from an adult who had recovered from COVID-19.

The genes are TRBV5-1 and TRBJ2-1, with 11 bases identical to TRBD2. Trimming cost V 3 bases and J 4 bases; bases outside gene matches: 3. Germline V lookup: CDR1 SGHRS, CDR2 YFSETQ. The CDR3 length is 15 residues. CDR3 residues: CASSSGLAEYNEQFF. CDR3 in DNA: TGCGCCAGCAGCTCGGGACTAGCGGAATACAATGAGCAGTTCTTC.

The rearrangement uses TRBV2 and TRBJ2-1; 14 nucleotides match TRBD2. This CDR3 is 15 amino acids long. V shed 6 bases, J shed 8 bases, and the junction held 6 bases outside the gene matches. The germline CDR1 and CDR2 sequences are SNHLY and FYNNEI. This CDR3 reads CASRGTSGRPDEQFF. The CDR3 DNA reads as TGTGCCAGCAGAGGGACTAGCGGGAGACCGGATGAGCAGTTCTTC.

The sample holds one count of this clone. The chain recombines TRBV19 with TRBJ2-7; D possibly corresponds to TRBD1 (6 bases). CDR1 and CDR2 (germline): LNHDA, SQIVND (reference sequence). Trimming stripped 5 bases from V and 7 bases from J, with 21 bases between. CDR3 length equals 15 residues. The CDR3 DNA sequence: TGTGCCAGTAGTCCGTCTATGGGGGCTATTAATGAGCAGTACTTC. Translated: CASSPSMGAINEQYF.

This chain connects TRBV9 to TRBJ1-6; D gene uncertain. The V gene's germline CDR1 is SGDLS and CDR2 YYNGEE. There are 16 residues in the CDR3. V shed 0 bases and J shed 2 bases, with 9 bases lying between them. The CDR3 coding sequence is TGTGCCAGCAGCGTAGGTGGGGAGACCTATAATTCACCCCTCCACTTT. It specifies CASSVGGETYNSPLHF.

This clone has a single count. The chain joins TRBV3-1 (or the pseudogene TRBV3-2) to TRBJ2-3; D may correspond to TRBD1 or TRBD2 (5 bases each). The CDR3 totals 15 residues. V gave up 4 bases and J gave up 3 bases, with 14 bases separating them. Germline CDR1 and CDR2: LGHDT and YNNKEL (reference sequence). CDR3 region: CASSPVGERTDTQYF. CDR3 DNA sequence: TGTGCCAGCAGCCCGGTGGGGGAGAGAACAGATACGCAGTATTTT.

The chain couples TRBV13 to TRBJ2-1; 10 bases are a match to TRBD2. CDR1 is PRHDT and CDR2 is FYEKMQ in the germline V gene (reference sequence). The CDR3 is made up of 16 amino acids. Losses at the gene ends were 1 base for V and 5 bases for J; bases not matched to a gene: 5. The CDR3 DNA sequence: TGTGCCAGCAGCTTAGAAGTCCTAGCGGGAGACAATGAGCAGTTCTTC. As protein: CASSLEVLAGDNEQFF.

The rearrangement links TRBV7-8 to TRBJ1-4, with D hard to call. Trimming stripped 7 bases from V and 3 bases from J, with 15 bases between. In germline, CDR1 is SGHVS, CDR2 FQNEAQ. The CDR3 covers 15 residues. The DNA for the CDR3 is TGTGCCAGCAACCCTCACCGGGGATCTAATGAAAAACTGTTTTTT. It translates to CASNPHRGSNEKLFF.

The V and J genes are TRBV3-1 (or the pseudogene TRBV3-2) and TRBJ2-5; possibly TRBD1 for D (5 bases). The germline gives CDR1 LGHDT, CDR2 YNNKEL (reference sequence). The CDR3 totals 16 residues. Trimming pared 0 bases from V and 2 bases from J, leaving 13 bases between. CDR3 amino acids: CASSQELPDTQETQYF. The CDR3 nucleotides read TGTGCCAGCAGCCAAGAACTCCCGGACACTCAAGAGACCCAGTACTTC.

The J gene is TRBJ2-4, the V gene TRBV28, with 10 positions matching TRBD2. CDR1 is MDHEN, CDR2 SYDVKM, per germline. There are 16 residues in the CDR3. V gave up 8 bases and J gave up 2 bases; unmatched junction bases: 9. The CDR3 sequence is CASGVSGRRSKNIQYF. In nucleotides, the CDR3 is TGTGCCAGCGGAGTTAGCGGGAGGAGGTCCAAAAACATTCAGTACTTC.

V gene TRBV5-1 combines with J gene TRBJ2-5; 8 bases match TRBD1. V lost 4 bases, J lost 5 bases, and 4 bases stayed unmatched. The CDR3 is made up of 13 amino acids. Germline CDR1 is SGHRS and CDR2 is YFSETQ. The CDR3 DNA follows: TGCGCCAGCAGCGTGGACAGGGTCGAGACCCAGTACTTC. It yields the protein CASSVDRVETQYF. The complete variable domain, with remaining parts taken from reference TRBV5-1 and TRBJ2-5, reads KAGVTQTPRYLIKTRGQQVTLSCSPISGHRSVSWYQQTPGQGLQFLFEYFSETQRNKGNFPGRFSGRQFSNSRSEMNVSTLELGDSALYLCASSVDRVETQYFGPGTRLLVL.

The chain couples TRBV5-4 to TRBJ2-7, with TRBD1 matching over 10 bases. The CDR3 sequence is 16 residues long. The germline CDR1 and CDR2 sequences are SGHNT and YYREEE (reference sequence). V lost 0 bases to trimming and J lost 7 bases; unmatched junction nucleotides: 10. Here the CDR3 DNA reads TGTGCCAGCAGCTTGGTAGGGAGACAGGGGGCGGAAGAGCAGTACTTC. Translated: CASSLVGRQGAEEQYF.

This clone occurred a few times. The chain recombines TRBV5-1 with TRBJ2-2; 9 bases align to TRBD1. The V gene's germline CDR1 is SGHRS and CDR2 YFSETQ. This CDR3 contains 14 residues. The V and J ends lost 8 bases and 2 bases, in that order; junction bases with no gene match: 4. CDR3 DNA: TGCGCCAGTGGACAGGGGATTAACACCGGGGAGCTGTTTTTT. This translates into CASGQGINTGELFF.

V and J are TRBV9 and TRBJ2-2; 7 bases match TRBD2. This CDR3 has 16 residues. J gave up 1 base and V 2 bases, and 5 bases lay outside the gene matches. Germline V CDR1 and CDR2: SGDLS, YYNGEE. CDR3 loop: CASSVSGTKNTGELFF. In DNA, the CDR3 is TGTGCCAGCAGCGTCTCCGGGACTAAGAACACCGGGGAGCTGTTTTTT.

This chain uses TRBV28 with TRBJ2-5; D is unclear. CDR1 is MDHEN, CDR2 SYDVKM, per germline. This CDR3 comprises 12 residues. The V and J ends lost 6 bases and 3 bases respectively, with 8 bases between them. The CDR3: CASRFQEETQYF. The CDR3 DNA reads TGTGCCAGCAGATTCCAAGAAGAGACCCAGTACTTC.

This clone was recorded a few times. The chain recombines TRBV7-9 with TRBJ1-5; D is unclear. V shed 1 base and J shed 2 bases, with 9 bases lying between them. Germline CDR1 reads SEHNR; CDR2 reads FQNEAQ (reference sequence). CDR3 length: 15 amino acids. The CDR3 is CASSLGQIGNQPQHF. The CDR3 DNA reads TGTGCCAGCAGCTTAGGACAAATCGGCAATCAGCCCCAGCATTTT.

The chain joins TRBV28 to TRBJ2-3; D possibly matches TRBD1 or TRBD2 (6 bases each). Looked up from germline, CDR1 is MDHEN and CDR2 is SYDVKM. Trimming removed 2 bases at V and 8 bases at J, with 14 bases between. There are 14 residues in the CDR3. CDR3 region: CASSLPGGGGTQYF. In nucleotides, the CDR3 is TGTGCCAGCAGTTTACCAGGAGGGGGAGGTACGCAGTATTTT.

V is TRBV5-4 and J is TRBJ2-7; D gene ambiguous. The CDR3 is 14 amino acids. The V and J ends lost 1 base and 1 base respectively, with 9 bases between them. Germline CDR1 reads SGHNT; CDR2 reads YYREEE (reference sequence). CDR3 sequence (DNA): TGTGCCAGCAGCTTGCCGGGTGGGTCCTACGAGCAGTACTTC. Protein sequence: CASSLPGGSYEQYF.

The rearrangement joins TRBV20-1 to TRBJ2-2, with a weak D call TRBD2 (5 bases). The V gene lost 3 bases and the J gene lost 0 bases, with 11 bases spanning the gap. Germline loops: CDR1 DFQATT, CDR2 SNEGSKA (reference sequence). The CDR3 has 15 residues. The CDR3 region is CSASEGSANTGELFF. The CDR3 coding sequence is TGCAGTGCTAGTGAGGGCTCCGCGAACACCGGGGAGCTGTTTTTT.

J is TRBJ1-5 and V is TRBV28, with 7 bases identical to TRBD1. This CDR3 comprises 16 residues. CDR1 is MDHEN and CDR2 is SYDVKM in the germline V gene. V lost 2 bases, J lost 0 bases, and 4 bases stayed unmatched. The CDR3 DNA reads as TGTGCCAGCAGTTTACGGGACAGAATTAGCAATCAGCCCCAGCATTTT. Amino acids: CASSLRDRISNQPQHF.

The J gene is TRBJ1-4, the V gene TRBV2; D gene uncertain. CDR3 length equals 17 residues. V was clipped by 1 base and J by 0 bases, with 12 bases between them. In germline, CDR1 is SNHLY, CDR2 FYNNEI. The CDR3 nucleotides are TGTGCCAGCAGTGAAGAAGGGCAGTCTACAACTAATGAAAAACTGTTTTTT. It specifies CASSEEGQSTTNEKLFF. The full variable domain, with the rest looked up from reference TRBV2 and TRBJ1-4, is EPEVTQTPSHQVTQMGQEVILRCVPISNHLYFYWYRQILGQKVEFLVSFYNNEISEKSEIFDDQFSVERPDGSNFTLKIRSTKLEDSAMYFCASSEEGQSTTNEKLFFGSGTQLSVL.

This CDR3 is CASSYALTGGPDEQFF. In nucleotides, the CDR3 is TGTGCCAGCAGTTACGCTCTGACGGGAGGACCCGATGAGCAGTTCTTC. The chain is built from TRBV6-5 and TRBJ2-1; 7 bases match TRBD2. Germline CDR1 and CDR2: MNHEY and SVGAGI. Germline trimming cut 2 bases from V and 8 bases from J; bases unmatched to any gene: 12. The CDR3 runs 16 residues.

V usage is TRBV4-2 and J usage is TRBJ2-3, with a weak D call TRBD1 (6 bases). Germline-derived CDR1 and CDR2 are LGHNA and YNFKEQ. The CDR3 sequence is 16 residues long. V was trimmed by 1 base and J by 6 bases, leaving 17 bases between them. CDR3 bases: TGTGCCAGCAGCCAAGGAATTCCAGGGGCGCGGGATACGCAGTATTTT. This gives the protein CASSQGIPGARDTQYF.

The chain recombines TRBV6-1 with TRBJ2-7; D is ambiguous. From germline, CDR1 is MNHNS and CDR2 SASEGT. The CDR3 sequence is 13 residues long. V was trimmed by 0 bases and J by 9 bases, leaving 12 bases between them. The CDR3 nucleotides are TGTGCCAGCAGTGAAGCGCCGAACTTTTGGCAGTACTTC. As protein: CASSEAPNFWQYF.

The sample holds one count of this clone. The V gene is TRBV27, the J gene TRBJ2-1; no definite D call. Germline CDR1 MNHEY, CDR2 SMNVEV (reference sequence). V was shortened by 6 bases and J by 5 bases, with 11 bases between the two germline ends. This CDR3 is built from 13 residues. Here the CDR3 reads CASSPRWDNEQFF. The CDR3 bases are TGTGCCAGCAGCCCCAGATGGGACAATGAGCAGTTCTTC.

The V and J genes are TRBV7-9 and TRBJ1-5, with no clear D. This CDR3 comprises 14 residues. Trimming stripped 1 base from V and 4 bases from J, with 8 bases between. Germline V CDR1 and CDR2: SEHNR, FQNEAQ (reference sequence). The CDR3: CASSLEGYNQPQHF. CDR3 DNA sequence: TGTGCCAGCAGCTTAGAAGGCTATAATCAGCCCCAGCATTTT.

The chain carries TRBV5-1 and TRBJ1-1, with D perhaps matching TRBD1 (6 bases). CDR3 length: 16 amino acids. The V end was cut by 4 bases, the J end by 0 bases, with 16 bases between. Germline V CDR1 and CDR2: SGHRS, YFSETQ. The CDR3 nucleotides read TGCGCCAGCAGCCTGCTAGGGGGTCTAATGAACACTGAAGCTTTCTTT. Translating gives CASSLLGGLMNTEAFF.

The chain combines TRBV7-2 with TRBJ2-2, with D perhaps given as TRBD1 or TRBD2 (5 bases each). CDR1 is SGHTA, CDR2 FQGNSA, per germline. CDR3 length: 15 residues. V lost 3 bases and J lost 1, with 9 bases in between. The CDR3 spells CASSFGTRNTGELFF. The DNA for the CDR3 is TGTGCCAGCAGCTTTGGGACCAGGAACACCGGGGAGCTGTTTTTT.

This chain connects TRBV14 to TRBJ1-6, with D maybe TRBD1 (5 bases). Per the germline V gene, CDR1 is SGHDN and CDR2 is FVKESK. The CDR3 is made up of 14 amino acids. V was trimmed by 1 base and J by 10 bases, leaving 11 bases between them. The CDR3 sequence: CASSQVGVGSPLHF. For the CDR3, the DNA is TGTGCCAGCAGCCAAGTGGGGGTAGGATCACCCCTCCACTTT. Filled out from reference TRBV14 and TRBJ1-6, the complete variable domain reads EAGVTQFPSHSVIEKGQTVTLRCDPISGHDNLYWYRRVMGKEIKFLLHFVKESKQDESGMPNNRFLAERTGGTYSTLKVQPAELEDSGVYFCASSQVGVGSPLHFGNGTRLTVT.

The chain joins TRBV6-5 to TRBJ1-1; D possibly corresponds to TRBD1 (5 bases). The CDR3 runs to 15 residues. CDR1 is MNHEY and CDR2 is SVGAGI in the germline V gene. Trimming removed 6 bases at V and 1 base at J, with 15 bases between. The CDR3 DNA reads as TGTGCCAGCAGCCCGAAGACAGAACAGAACACTGAAGCTTTCTTT. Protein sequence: CASSPKTEQNTEAFF.

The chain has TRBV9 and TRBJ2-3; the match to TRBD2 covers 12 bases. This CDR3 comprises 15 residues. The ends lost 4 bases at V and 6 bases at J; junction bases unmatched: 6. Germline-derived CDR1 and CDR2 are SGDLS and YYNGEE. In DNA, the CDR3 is TGTGCCAGCAGCTCCCGACTAGCGGGAGAGGATACGCAGTATTTT. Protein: CASSSRLAGEDTQYF.